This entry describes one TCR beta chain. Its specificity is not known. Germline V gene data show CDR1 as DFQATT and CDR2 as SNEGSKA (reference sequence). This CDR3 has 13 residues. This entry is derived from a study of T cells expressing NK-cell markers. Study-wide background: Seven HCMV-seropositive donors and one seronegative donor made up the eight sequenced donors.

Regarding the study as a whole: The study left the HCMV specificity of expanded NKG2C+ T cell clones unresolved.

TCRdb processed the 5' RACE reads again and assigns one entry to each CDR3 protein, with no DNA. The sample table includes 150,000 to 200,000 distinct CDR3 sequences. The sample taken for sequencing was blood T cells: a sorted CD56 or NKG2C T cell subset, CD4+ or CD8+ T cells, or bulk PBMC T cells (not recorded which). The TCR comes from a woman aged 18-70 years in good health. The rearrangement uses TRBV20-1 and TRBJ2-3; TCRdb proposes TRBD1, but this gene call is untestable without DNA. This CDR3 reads CSALGTHTDTQYF.